Listed here is a single T cell receptor beta chain. Regarding treatment: around 19 received Ad26.COV2.S at low or high dose, single or two shots; about 5 received placebo; per-sample allocation not given. Day 63 following the first vaccine or placebo injection was when the samples were taken. The source of the sample is a study of Ad26.COV2.S vaccination and SARS-CoV-2 variants. The repertoire was sequenced with immunoSEQ multiplex PCR; TCRdb's copy has only in-frame clones and lacks some. The repertoire includes hundreds of thousands of clones, roughly 90% of them detected once, and around 1.5% sits in the top ten. Trimming took off 2 bases at V and 0 bases at J, with 14 bases between the two ends. CDR1 and CDR2 (germline): LGHDT, YNNKEL (reference sequence). The CDR3 has 17 amino acids.

V and J are TRBV3-1 (or the pseudogene TRBV3-2) and TRBJ1-3, with D uncertain. The sequence was obtained from a person aged 18-60 years who received the Ad26.COV2.S COVID-19 vaccine or a placebo. The material sequenced was peripheral blood, taken in a trial of Ad26.COV2.S vaccine versus placebo. CDR3 sequence: CASSQRKLTISGNTIYF. In nucleotides, the CDR3 is TGTGCCAGCAGCCAACGAAAATTGACAATCTCTGGAAACACCATATATTTT.